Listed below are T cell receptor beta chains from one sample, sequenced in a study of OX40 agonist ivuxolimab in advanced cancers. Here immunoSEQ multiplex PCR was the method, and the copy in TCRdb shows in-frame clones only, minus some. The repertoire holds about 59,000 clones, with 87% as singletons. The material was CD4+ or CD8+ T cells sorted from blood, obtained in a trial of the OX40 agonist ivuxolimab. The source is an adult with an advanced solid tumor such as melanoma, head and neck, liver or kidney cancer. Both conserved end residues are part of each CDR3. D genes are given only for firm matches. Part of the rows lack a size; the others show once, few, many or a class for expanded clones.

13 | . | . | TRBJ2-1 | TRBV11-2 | TGTGCCAGCGGGGCCCAGTCCTACAATGAGCAGTTCTTC | CASGAQSYNEQFF
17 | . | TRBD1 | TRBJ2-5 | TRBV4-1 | TGCGCCAGCAGCCAAGATCGAACAGGGGGCTGGAGAGAGACCCAGTACTTC | CASSQDRTGGWRETQYF
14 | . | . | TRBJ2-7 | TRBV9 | TGTGCCAGCAGCGGATTCAGGGACTTCTACGAGCAGTACTTC | CASSGFRDFYEQYF
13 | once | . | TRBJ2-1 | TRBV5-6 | TGTGCCAGCAGCTTGTCTGGGTACAATGAGCAGTTCTTC | CASSLSGYNEQFF
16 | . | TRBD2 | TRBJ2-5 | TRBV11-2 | TGTGCCAGCAGCTCCGCCGGGACTAGCGGGGGGGCCGGATTGTACTTC | CASSSAGTSGGAGLYF
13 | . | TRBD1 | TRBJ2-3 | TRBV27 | TGTGCCAGCAGTGTAGGGGGCGCAGATACGCAGTATTTT | CASSVGGADTQYF
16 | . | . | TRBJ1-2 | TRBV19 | TGTGCCAGTAGTGCGTCTCAGATTGGGGGCGGCTATGGCTACACCTTC | CASSASQIGGGYGYTF
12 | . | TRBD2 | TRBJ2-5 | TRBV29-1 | TGCAGCGTTGAATCCGGGACTAGTACCCAGTACTTC | CSVESGTSTQYF
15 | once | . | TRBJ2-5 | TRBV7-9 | TGTGCCAGCAGCTTTTTACAGGAAGGAGGAGAGACCCAGTACTTC | CASSFLQEGGETQYF
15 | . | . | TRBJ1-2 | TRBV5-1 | TGCGCCAGCAGCCCTCGACCCGGAGCTAACTATGGCTACACCTTC | CASSPRPGANYGYTF
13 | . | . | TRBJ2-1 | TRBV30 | TGTGCCTGGAGTGTATATGGGCTAAATGAGCAGTTCTTC | CAWSVYGLNEQFF
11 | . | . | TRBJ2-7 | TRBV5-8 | TGTGCCAGCAGCTTCGAGGGGGAGAAGTACTTC | CASSFEGEKYF
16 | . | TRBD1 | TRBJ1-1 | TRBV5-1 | TGCGCCAGCAGCCGGACAGGGGGCGCTTGGGACACTGAAGCTTTCTTT | CASSRTGGAWDTEAFF
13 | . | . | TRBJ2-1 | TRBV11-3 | TGTGCCAGCAGCTCCGGAGGGCTCAATGAGCAGTTCTTC | CASSSGGLNEQFF
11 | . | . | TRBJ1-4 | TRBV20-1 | TGCAGTACGCCTATTAATGAAAAACTGTTTTTT | CSTPINEKLFF
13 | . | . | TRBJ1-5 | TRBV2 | TGTGCCAGCAGGGCAGGAGTCAATCAGCCCCAGCATTTT | CASRAGVNQPQHF
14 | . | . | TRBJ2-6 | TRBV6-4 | TGTGCCAGCAGTGATACGTCTGGGGCCAACGTCCTGACTTTC | CASSDTSGANVLTF
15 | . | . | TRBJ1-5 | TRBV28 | TGTGCCAGCAGTTTCGGGGGGGGAGGCAATCAGCCCCAGCATTTT | CASSFGGGGNQPQHF
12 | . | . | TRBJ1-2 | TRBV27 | TGTGCCAGCATGGGGAGCGCTTATGACTACACCTTC | CASMGSAYDYTF
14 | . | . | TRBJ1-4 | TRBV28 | TGTGCCAGCAGTTCATACAGAACGGGTGAAAAACTGTTTTTT | CASSSYRTGEKLFF
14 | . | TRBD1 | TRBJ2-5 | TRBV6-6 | TGTGCCAGCAGTAAACAGGGGCTCGGGGTGACCCAGTACTTC | CASSKQGLGVTQYF
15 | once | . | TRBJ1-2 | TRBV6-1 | TGTGCCAGCAGTGAAAAGGGGGGAGCTAACTATGGCTACACCTTC | CASSEKGGANYGYTF
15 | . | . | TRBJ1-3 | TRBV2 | TGTGCCAGCCGAGGCACTTGGACCTCTGGAAACACCATATATTTT | CASRGTWTSGNTIYF
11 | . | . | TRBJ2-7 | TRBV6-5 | TGTGCCAGCAGTTACTTGGGGGAGCAGTACTTC | CASSYLGEQYF
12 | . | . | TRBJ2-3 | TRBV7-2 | TGTGCCAGCAGCACGAACGGTGATACGCAGTATTTT | CASSTNGDTQYF
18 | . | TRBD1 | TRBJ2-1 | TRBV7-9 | TGTGCCAGCTCAGCGAGGGACAGGGGGCTCGGGACCTACAATGAGCAGTTCTTC | CASSARDRGLGTYNEQFF
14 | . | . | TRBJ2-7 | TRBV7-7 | TGTGCCAGCAGCTTAGGGGAGTTGGGCTACGAGCAGTACTTC | CASSLGELGYEQYF